Following are 17 T cell receptor beta chains from one sample sequenced in a study of shared clonotypes between healthy human individuals. Sequenced by immunoSEQ multiplex PCR; TCRdb stores in-frame clones only, minus some. This sample has millions of clones; approximately 94% occur once, and the top ten carry 1% to 1.3%. The naive CD8 fraction comprised CD45RO-negative cells positively selected for CCR7 and excluded terminally differentiated effector memory CD45RA+ cells. Sequenced input: naive CD8+ T cells sorted from blood. The receptors were gathered from a young man in good health.

The chain is built from TRBV6-5 and TRBJ2-1; 10 bases are a match to TRBD1. In germline, CDR1 is MNHEY, CDR2 SVGAGI. The CDR3 has 12 amino acids. The V and J ends lost 8 bases and 7 bases, in that order; junction bases with no gene match: 2. Here the CDR3 reads CASRQGANEQFF. Written as DNA, the CDR3 is TGTGCCAGCCGACAGGGGGCAAATGAGCAGTTCTTC.

The V and J genes are TRBV10-3 and TRBJ1-1; 7 positions match TRBD1. Per germline, CDR1 ENHRY and CDR2 SYGVKD. The CDR3 has 12 amino acids. V shed 0 bases, J shed 8 bases, and the junction held 0 bases outside the gene matches. CDR3 nucleotide sequence: TGTGCCATCAGTGAGTCGGACAGGGAAGCTTTCTTT. Its translation is CAISESDREAFF.

The chain links TRBV5-1 to TRBJ2-3; 7 bases line up with TRBD1. Trimming at V came to 1 base and at J to 5 bases, leaving 10 bases not matched to a gene. The CDR3 sequence is 16 residues long. Germline V gene lookup returns CDR1 SGHRS and CDR2 YFSETQ. In nucleotides, the CDR3 is TGCGCCAGCAGCTTGAAGGGGGCCAGGGTTGAAGATACGCAGTATTTT. Encoded protein: CASSLKGARVEDTQYF.

The rearrangement joins TRBV13 to TRBJ2-7; 10 bases agree with TRBD2. This CDR3 has 14 amino acids. Germline V gene lookup returns CDR1 PRHDT and CDR2 FYEKMQ (reference sequence). The V segment lost 3 bases and the J segment 5 bases; nucleotides outside the gene matches: 4. CDR3 nucleotide sequence: TGTGCCAGCAGCTTGAGCGGGGGGGCGGACGAGCAGTACTTC. As protein: CASSLSGGADEQYF.

The J gene is TRBJ1-2, the V gene TRBV28; D is possibly TRBD1 (5 bases). Germline V CDR1 and CDR2: MDHEN, SYDVKM. Between the trimmed V and J ends, which lost 3 bases and 6 bases, there was a span of 14 bases. This CDR3 has 14 amino acids. The chain's CDR3 is CASSLRTPTDGYTF. In nucleotides, the CDR3 is TGTGCCAGCAGTTTGAGGACACCGACTGATGGCTACACCTTC.

On this clone itself: The sample has other DNA sequences that encode this CDR3 too. The chain combines TRBV28 with TRBJ2-1, with 12 bases identical to TRBD2. Germline assignment: CDR1 MDHEN and CDR2 SYDVKM. Trimming at V came to 5 bases and at J to 5 bases, leaving 1 base not matched to a gene. CDR3 size: 14 residues. The CDR3 nucleotides are TGTGCCAGCAGTCTAGCGGGGGGGAACAATGAGCAGTTCTTC. It translates to CASSLAGGNNEQFF. Full variable domain (missing parts from reference TRBV28 and TRBJ2-1): DVKVTQSSRYLVKRTGEKVFLECVQDMDHENMFWYRQDPGLGLRLIYFSYDVKMKEKGDIPEGYSVSREKKERFSLILESASTNQTSMYLCASSLAGGNNEQFFGPGTRLTVL.

The gene calls are TRBV7-9 and TRBJ2-2; D uncertain. Trimming took off 4 bases at V and 5 bases at J, with 17 bases between the two ends. The CDR3 sequence is 16 residues long. In germline, CDR1 is SEHNR, CDR2 FQNEAQ (reference sequence). The CDR3 DNA is TGTGCCAGCAGCTCCCCACCACCCATCGGGACCGGGGAGCTGTTTTTT. Translated, it gives CASSSPPPIGTGELFF.

In nucleotides, the CDR3 is TGTGCCAGTAGTATTTACGGTCTCAGTAATGAAAAACTGTTTTTT. This encodes CASSIYGLSNEKLFF. The chain carries TRBV19 and TRBJ1-4, with unresolved D. Trimming cost V 3 bases and J 4 bases, with 12 bases left between them. The CDR3 extends over 15 amino acids. In germline, CDR1 is LNHDA, CDR2 SQIVND (reference sequence).

The chain carries TRBV5-1 and TRBJ1-1; D is possibly TRBD1 (5 bases). This CDR3 is built from 15 residues. Per germline, CDR1 SGHRS and CDR2 YFSETQ. The V and J ends lost 4 bases and 0 bases respectively, with 13 bases between them. The CDR3 DNA reads as TGCGCCAGCAGCCTTCATGCAGGGATGAACACTGAAGCTTTCTTT. Residues: CASSLHAGMNTEAFF.

The chain employs TRBV9 and TRBJ2-1; D is perhaps TRBD2 (6 bases). This CDR3 contains 17 residues. In germline, CDR1 is SGDLS, CDR2 YYNGEE. With 0 bases removed from V and 4 bases from J, the gap between germline ends came to 17 bases. As DNA, the CDR3 is TGTGCCAGCAGCGTAGAGGGGTATACGGGGGTTTACAATGAGCAGTTCTTC. Translating it yields CASSVEGYTGVYNEQFF.

In this sample, this clone turned up once. The chain joins TRBV27 to TRBJ2-4; 7 nucleotides line up with TRBD1. V was clipped by 1 base and J by 6 bases; unmatched bases: 12. The CDR3 totals 17 residues. Looked up from germline, CDR1 is MNHEY and CDR2 is SMNVEV (reference sequence). CDR3 amino acids: CASSLFGPGTEGNIQYF. As DNA, the CDR3 is TGTGCCAGCAGTTTATTTGGCCCCGGGACAGAGGGAAACATTCAGTACTTC.

This sequence joins TRBV27 and TRBJ2-1; 11 bases match TRBD2. This CDR3 region has 15 residues. With 5 bases clipped from V and 7 bases from J, the junction kept 7 bases outside the gene matches. Germline V gives CDR1 MNHEY, CDR2 SMNVEV (reference sequence). Here the CDR3 reads CASSTTSGATNEQFF. The CDR3 nucleotides read TGTGCCAGCAGTACGACTAGCGGGGCCACTAATGAGCAGTTCTTC.

The CDR3 DNA reads as TGTGCCAGTAGCCCGTTGACTAGCGGGACAACCTACGAGCAGTACTTC. It translates to CASSPLTSGTTYEQYF. V and J are TRBV19 and TRBJ2-7; 11 bases fit TRBD2. Germline V lookup: CDR1 LNHDA, CDR2 SQIVND (reference sequence). This CDR3 comprises 16 residues. The ends lost 6 bases at V and 2 bases at J; junction bases unmatched: 9.

This sequence joins TRBV27 and TRBJ2-1, with D uncertain. The CDR3 has 15 residues. Germline assignment: CDR1 MNHEY and CDR2 SMNVEV (reference sequence). V dropped 3 bases and J dropped 7 bases, with 16 bases sitting between them. CDR3 protein: CASSFGSDPRNEQFF. The CDR3 DNA sequence: TGTGCCAGCAGTTTCGGCTCCGACCCGCGGAATGAGCAGTTCTTC.

A note on this clone: This same CDR3 is encoded by further DNA sequences in the sample. The chain recombines TRBV5-4 with TRBJ2-3; D is undetermined. This CDR3 has 12 amino acids. With 1 base removed from V and 6 bases from J, the gap between germline ends came to 6 bases. The germline gives CDR1 SGHNT, CDR2 YYREEE (reference sequence). This CDR3 reads CASSLLTDTQYF. The CDR3 DNA reads TGTGCCAGCAGCTTGTTGACTGATACGCAGTATTTT.

CDR3 nucleotide sequence: TGTGCCAGCGCCGGACTCAACTCCTACGAGCAGTACTTC. This gives the protein CASAGLNSYEQYF. V and J are TRBV27 and TRBJ2-7; TRBD2 is a possible D gene (5 bases). The CDR3 totals 13 residues. Between the trimmed V and J ends, which lost 8 bases and 0 bases, there was a span of 11 bases. Looked up from germline, CDR1 is MNHEY and CDR2 is SMNVEV (reference sequence).

The chain uses TRBV27 and TRBJ2-2; D ambiguous. CDR3 length: 14 amino acids. V dropped 5 bases and J dropped 1 base, with 8 bases sitting between them. Germline V gene lookup returns CDR1 MNHEY and CDR2 SMNVEV (reference sequence). The CDR3 nucleotides are TGTGCCAGCAGTCCGTATCAGAACACCGGGGAGCTGTTTTTT. Protein: CASSPYQNTGELFF.